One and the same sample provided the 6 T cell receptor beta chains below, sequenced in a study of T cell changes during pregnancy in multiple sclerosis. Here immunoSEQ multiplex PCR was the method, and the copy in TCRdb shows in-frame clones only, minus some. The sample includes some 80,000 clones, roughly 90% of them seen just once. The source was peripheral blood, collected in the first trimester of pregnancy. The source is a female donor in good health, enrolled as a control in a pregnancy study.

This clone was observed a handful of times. The CDR3 DNA follows: TGTGCCAGCAGCCAAGACGAGGCATCCGCATACTCACCCCTCCACTTT. Protein: CASSQDEASAYSPLHF. The chain employs TRBV4-2 and TRBJ1-6, with D unresolved. The CDR3 consists of 16 residues. V was pared by 0 bases and J by 10 bases, with 16 bases between. The V gene's germline CDR1 is LGHNA and CDR2 YNFKEQ.

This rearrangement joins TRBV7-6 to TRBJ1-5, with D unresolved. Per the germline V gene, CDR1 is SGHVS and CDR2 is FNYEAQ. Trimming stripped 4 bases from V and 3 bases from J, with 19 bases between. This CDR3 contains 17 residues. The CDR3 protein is CASSSDGLHETNQPQHF. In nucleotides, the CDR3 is TGTGCCAGCAGCTCAGATGGACTTCACGAGACCAATCAGCCCCAGCATTTT. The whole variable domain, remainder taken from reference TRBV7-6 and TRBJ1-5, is GAGVSQSPRYKVTKRGQDVALRCDPISGHVSLYWYRQALGQGPEFLTYFNYEAQQDKSGLPNDRFSAERPEGSISTLTIQRTEQRDSAMYRCASSSDGLHETNQPQHFGDGTRLSIL.

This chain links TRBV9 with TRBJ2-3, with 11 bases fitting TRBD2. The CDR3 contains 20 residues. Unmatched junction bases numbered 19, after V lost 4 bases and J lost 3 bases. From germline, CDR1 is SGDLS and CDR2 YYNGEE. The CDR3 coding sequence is TGTGCCAGCAGCCGGAAGACTAGCGGGGAGCCTCGTAGTAGTACAGATACGCAGTATTTT. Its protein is CASSRKTSGEPRSSTDTQYF.

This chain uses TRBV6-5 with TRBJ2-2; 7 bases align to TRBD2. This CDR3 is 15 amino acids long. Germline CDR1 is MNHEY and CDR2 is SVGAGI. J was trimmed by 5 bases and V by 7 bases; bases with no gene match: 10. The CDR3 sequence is CASTLLGGGTGELFF. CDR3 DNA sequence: TGTGCCAGCACCTTACTCGGCGGGGGAACCGGGGAGCTGTTTTTT.

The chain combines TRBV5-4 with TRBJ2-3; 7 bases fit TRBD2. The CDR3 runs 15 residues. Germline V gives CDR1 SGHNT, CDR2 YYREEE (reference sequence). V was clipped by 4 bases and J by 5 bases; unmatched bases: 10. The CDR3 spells CASSAGGLGRDTQYF. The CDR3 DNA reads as TGTGCCAGCAGCGCCGGAGGACTAGGGAGAGATACGCAGTATTTT.

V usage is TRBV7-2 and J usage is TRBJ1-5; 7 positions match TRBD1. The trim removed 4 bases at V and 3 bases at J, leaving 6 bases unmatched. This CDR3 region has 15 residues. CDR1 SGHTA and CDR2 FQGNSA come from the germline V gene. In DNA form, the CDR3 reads TGTGCCAGCAGCTCGACTGGGACAGACAATCAGCCCCAGCATTTT. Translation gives CASSSTGTDNQPQHF.